This TCR beta chain was sequenced during a study of PD-1 blockade in classical Hodgkin lymphoma. Notes on the study in general: Why repertoires differed is undefined; disease activity or prior therapy possibly contributed. Newly diagnosed patients were reported to start with lower TCR diversity than healthy donors.

Method: immunoSEQ multiplex PCR; TCRdb's copy keeps in-frame clones and lacks some. Of over 60,000 clones listed, 93% were seen once; the top ten hold 2.6%. CDR3 length: 19 residues. V was clipped by 6 bases and J by 1 base, with 27 bases between them. CDR1 is MDHEN and CDR2 is SYDVKM in the germline V gene. Concerning this clone itself: Its antigen is still unknown.

The sample's time point: newly diagnosed, previously untreated cHL patient sample. Peripheral samples used as comparators were newly diagnosed, untreated classical Hodgkin lymphoma PBMCs. Sample: peripheral blood mononuclear cells (PBMCs). The sequence derives from a human donor with classical Hodgkin lymphoma. The J gene is TRBJ1-1, the V gene TRBV28; the D gene is possibly TRBD1 (6 bases). In DNA, the CDR3 is TGTGCCAGCAGCCCTTATTTGGGTTTCTTGGGACAACCGAACACTGAAGCTTTCTTT. Protein: CASSPYLGFLGQPNTEAFF.